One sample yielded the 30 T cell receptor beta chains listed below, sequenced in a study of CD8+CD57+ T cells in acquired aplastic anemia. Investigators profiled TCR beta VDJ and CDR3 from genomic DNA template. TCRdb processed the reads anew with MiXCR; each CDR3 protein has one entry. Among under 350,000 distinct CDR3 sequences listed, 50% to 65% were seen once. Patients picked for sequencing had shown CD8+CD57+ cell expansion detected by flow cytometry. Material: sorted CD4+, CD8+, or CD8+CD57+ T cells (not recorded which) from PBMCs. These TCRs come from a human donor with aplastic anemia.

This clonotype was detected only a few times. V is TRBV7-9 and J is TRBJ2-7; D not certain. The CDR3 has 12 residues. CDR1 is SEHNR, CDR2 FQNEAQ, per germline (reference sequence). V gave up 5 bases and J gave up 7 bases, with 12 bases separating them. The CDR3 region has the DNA TGTGCCAGCAGCCCCCTCCCGGAGGAGCAGTACTTC. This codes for CASSPLPEEQYF.

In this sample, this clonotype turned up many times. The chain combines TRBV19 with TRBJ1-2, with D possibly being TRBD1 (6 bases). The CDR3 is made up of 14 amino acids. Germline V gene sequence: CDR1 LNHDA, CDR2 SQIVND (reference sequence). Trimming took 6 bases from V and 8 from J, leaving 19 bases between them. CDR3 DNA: TGTGCCAGTAGATGGCTTGAGGGGGGCTCGGGCTACACCTTC. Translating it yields CASRWLEGGSGYTF.

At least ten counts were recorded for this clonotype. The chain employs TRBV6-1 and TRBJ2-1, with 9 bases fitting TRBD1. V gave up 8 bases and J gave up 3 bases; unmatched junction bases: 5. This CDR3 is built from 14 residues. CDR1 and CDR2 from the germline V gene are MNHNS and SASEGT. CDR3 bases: TGTGCCAGCCAACCGGGACAGGGCTACAATGAGCAGTTCTTC. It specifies CASQPGQGYNEQFF.

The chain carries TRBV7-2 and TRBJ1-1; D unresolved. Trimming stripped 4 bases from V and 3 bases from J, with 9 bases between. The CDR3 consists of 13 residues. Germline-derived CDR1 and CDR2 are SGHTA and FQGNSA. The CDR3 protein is CASSSRRDTEAFF. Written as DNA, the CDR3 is TGTGCCAGCAGCTCCCGGAGGGACACTGAAGCTTTCTTT.

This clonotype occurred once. The CDR3 sequence is CATRGGGGGSTDTQYF. In nucleotides, the CDR3 is TGTGCCACCAGGGGAGGGGGCGGGGGAAGCACAGATACGCAGTATTTT. The chain is built from TRBV10-3 and TRBJ2-3, with D tentatively TRBD1 or TRBD2 (7 bases each). The CDR3 runs to 16 residues. Trimming left V 10 bases short and J 0 bases short, with 20 bases between. The germline V gene encodes CDR1 ENHRY and CDR2 SYGVKD.

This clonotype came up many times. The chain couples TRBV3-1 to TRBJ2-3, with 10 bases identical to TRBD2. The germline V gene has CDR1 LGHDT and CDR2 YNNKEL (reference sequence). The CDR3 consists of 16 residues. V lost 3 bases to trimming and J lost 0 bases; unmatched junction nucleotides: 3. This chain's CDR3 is CASSHGLAASTDTQYF. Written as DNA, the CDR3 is TGTGCCAGCAGCCACGGACTAGCGGCCAGCACAGATACGCAGTATTTT.

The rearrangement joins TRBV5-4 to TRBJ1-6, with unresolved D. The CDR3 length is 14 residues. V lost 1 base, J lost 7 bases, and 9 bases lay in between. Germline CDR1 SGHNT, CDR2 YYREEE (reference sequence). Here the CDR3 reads CASSLWALNSPLHF. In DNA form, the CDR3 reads TGTGCCAGCAGCTTGTGGGCCTTAAATTCACCCCTCCACTTT.

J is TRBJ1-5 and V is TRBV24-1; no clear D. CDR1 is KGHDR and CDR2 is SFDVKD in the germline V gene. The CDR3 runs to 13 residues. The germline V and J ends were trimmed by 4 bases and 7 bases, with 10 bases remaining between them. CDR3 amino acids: CATSDYDGQPQHF. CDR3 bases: TGTGCCACCAGTGACTATGACGGACAGCCCCAGCATTTT.

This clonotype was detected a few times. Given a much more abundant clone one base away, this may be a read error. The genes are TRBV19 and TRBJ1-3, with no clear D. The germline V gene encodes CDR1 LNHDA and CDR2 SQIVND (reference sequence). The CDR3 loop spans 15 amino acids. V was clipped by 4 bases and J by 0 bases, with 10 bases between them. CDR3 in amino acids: CASSRISSSGNTIYF. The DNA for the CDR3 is TGTGCCAGTAGTAGGATTAGTAGCTCTGGAAACACCATATATTTT.

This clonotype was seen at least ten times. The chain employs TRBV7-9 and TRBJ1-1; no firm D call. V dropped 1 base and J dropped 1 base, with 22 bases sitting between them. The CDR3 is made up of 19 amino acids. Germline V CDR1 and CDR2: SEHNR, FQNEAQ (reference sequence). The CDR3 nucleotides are TGTGCCAGCAGCTTAGTGTCCTTACCTCCTAGGAGCGAGAACACTGAAGCTTTCTTT. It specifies CASSLVSLPPRSENTEAFF.

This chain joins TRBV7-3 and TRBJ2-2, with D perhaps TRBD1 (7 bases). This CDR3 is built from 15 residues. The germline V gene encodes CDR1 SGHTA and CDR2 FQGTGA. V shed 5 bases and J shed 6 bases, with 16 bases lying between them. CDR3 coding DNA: TGTGCCAGCAGCCCGGCGGGGACAGAAGCCGGGGAGCTGTTTTTT. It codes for CASSPAGTEAGELFF.

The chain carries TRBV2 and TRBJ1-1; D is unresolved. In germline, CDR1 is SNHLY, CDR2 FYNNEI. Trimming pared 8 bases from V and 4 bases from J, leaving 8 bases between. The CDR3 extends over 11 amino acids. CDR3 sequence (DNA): TGTGCCAGCTTCTCGGCCACTGAAGCTTTCTTT. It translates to CASFSATEAFF.

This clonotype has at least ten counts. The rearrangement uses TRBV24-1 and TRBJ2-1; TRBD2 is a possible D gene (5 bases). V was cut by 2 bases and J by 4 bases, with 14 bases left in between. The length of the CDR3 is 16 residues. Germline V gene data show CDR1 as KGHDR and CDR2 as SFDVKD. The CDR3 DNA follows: TGTGCCACCAGTGATTGGAGGAATTTGGGGTACAATGAGCAGTTCTTC. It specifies CATSDWRNLGYNEQFF.

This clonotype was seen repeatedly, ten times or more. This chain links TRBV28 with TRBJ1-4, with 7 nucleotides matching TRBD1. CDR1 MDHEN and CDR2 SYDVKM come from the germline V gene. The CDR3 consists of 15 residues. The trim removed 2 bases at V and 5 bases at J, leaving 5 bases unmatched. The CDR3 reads CASSLPGTANEKLFF. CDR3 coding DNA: TGTGCCAGCAGTTTACCCGGGACAGCAAATGAAAAACTGTTTTTT.

The CDR3 nucleotides are TGTGCCAGCAGCTTAACTCCGTATGGCTACACCTTC. Its protein product is CASSLTPYGYTF. V is TRBV7-8 and J is TRBJ1-2; no definite D call. The CDR3 loop spans 12 amino acids. Deletions cut 2 bases from V and 5 bases from J, with 6 bases between. The V gene's germline CDR1 is SGHVS and CDR2 FQNEAQ.

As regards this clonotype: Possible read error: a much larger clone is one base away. In DNA form, the CDR3 reads TGCAGCGTGCGACAGGGGGATTACAATGAGCAGCTCTTC. Encoded protein: CSVRQGDYNEQLF. V gene TRBV29-1 combines with J gene TRBJ2-1, with 9 bases aligning to TRBD1. Germline CDR1 reads SQVTM; CDR2 reads ANQGSEA. This CDR3 region has 13 residues.

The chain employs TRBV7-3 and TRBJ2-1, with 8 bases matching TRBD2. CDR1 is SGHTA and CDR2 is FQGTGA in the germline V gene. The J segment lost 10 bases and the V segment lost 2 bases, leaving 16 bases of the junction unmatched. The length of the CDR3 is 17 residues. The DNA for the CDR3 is TGTGCCAGCAGCTTATACCCGGGGGGGCAAGGAACAATAGAGCAGTTCTTC. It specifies CASSLYPGGQGTIEQFF.

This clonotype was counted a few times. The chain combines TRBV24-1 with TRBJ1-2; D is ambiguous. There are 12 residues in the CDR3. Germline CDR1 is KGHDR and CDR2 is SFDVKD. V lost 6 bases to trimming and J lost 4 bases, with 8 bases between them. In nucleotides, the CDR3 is TGTGCCACCAGTCCGGAGGGCTATGGCTACACCTTC. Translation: CATSPEGYGYTF.

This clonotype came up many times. CDR3 residues: CASIIRSGAGANVLTF. DNA for the CDR3: TGTGCCAGCATTATTCGATCAGGGGCTGGGGCCAACGTCCTGACTTTC. The chain recombines TRBV6-6 with TRBJ2-6; possible D gene TRBD1, 6 bases. Looked up from germline, CDR1 is MNHNY and CDR2 is SVGAGI (reference sequence). With 7 bases removed from V and 2 bases from J, the gap between germline ends came to 15 bases. This CDR3 is 16 amino acids long.

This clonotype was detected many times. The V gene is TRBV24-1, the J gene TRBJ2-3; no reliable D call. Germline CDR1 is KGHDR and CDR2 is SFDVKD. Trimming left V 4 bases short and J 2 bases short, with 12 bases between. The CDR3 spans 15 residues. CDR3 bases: TGTGCCACCAGTGAGACGCTAGGAACCACAGATACGCAGTATTTT. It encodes CATSETLGTTDTQYF.

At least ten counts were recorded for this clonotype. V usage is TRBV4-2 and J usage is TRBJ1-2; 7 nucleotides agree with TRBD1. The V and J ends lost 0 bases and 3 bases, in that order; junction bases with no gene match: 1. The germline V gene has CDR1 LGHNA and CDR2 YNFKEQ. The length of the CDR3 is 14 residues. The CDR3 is CASSQEDRDYGYTF. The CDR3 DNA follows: TGTGCCAGCAGCCAAGAAGACAGGGACTATGGCTACACCTTC.

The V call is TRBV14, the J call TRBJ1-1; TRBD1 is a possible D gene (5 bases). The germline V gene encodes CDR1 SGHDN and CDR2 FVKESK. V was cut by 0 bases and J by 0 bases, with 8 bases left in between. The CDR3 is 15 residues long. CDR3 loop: CASSQDDRVNTEAFF. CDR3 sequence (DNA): TGTGCCAGCAGCCAAGACGACAGAGTGAACACTGAAGCTTTCTTT.

The CDR3 nucleotides are TGTGCCAGTAGTATAGATCTGGGACAGCTCTATGGCTACACCTTC. This gives the protein CASSIDLGQLYGYTF. V usage is TRBV19 and J usage is TRBJ1-2; 7 nucleotides line up with TRBD1. The CDR3 runs to 15 residues. The junction had 5 bases not matched to a gene; V was cut back by 0 bases and J by 4 bases. CDR1 is LNHDA and CDR2 is SQIVND in the germline V gene (reference sequence).

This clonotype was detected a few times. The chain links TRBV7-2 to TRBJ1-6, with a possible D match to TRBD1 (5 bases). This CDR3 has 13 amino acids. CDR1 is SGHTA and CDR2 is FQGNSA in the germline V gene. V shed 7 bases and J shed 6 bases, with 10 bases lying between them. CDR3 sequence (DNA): TGTGCCAGCAAGAGGGGAGCTAATTCACCCCTCCACTTT. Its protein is CASKRGANSPLHF.

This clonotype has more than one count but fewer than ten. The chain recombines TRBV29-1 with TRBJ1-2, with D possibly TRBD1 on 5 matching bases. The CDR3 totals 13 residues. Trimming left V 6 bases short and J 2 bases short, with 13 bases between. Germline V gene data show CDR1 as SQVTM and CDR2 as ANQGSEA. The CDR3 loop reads CSVARGLNYGYTF. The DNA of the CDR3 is TGCAGCGTCGCGCGGGGCCTGAACTATGGCTACACCTTC.

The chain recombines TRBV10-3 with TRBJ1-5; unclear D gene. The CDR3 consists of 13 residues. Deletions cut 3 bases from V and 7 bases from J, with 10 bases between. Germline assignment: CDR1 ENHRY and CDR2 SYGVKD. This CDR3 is CAISDRSGQPQHF. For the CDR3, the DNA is TGTGCCATCAGTGACAGGTCGGGACAGCCCCAGCATTTT.

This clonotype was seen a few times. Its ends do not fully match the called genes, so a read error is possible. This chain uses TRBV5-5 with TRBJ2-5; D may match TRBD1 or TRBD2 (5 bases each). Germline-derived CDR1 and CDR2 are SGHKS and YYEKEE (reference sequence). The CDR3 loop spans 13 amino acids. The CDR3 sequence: CASSSVSRDATNF. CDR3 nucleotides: TGTGCCAGCAGCTCGGTTTCCCGGGACGCCACAAACTTC.

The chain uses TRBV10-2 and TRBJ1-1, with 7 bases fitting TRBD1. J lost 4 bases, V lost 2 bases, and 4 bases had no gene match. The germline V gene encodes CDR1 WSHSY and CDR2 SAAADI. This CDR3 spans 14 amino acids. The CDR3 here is CASSEDRDSTEAFF. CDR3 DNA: TGCGCCAGCAGTGAGGACAGGGATAGCACTGAAGCTTTCTTT.

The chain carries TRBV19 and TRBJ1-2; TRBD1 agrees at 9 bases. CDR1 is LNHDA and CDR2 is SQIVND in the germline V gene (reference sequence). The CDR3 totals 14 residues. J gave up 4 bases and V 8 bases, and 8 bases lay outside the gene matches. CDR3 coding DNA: TGTGCCAGTTCGGACAGGGGTTGGGTCTATGGCTACACCTTC. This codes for CASSDRGWVYGYTF.

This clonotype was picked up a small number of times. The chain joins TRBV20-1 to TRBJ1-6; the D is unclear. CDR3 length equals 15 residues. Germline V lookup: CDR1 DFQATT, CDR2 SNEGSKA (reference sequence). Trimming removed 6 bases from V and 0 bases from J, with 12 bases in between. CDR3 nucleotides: TGCAGTGCCAGCGGGGATGCCTCCTATAATTCACCCCTCCACTTT. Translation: CSASGDASYNSPLHF.